Sequencing of this T cell receptor (beta chain) was carried out in a study of graft-versus-host responses after intestinal transplantation (TCRdb year 2021). In terms of the full investigation: The transplants that recipients got were multivisceral, liver-intestinal, or isolated intestinal. Samples from three later patients were sequenced in-house on an Illumina MiSeq with MiXCR processing rather than by the commercial service. To identify alloreactive clones, pre-transplant mixed lymphocyte reaction products were sequenced and compared with unstimulated pre-transplant donor and recipient T cells. The cohort enrolled 20 to 30 intestinal transplant recipients including one retransplant, and a few patients lacking pretransplant specimens were excluded. A peak of at least 4% donor T cells among recipient peripheral blood mononuclear cells was the definition used for donor T cell macrochimerism. Anti-thymocyte globulin induction was given to all recipients, followed by maintenance tacrolimus and steroids for 2 to 4 years. Bulk TCR-beta CDR3 sequencing was used to track graft-versus-host and host-versus-graft alloreactive T cell clones in the graft, circulation and bone marrow after intestinal transplantation. What the authors observed across the whole study: In the allografts of patients with donor T cell macrochimerism, GvH to HvG T cell clonal ratios were high. GvH clones were detected in recipient bone marrow, and some of these GvH clones were observed earlier in ileal mucosa or blood, consistent with an intestinal mucosal origin. The conclusions were limited by the relatively low number and heterogeneity of the intestinal transplant patients. Peak levels of circulating GvH clones were associated with declines in HvG clones early after transplant.

The CDR3 runs 16 residues from the cysteine to the phenylalanine. Of all the DNA, just the CDR3 is kept, 48 bases in frame from base 1. V lost 0 bases and J lost 4 bases; the stretch between them is 13 bases long. Via the germline V gene (reference sequence), CDR1 is SGHNT and CDR2 YYREEE. Receptor amplification or capture employed the immunoSEQ multiplex PCR assay. For most patients, genomic DNA was isolated with the Qiagen DNeasy Blood and Tissue Kit and sent frozen to Adaptive Biotechnologies for TCR sequencing. High-throughput TCR-beta CDR3 sequencing of genomic DNA from most patients was performed by Adaptive Biotechnologies. As for the authors' bioinformatics: Adaptive's ImmunoSEQ software was the source of the TCR sequencing data for 15 to 20 patients, while a few other patients were processed with MiXCR and VDJtools. To correct CD4 versus CD8 sorting errors, any sequence found in both subsets at a frequency ratio below 5:1 was removed. CDR3 nucleotide sequences shared between donor and recipient were removed because their origin could not be assigned. To count as alloreactive, a clone needed at least 2-fold expansion over unstimulated cells and a minimum CFSE-low frequency of 0.002% (template counts) or 0.001% (read counts). Clones were considered mappable if detected in sequenced pre-transplant spleen, lymph node, or MLR CFSE-low populations of the donor or recipient. Cumulative frequency of alloreactive clones was calculated as a percentage of all sequences weighted by copy number. Not all clones reach the TCRdb copy of this immuneACCESS table, which keeps in-frame sequences only. Checked studies attribute under half of the gap to unresolved V genes and leave the rest unexplained. For V, J and clone size, that table is used; D and trimming come from the DNA. The sample contains 80,000 to 100,000 clones, 83% of them found a single time. The ten largest clones represent about 17% of the sample.

This sample's time point label indicates: cells obtained before transplantation from donor or recipient. CD3+CD4+ and CD3+CD8+ populations were FACS-sorted from unstimulated pre-transplant donor and recipient cells taken from spleen or lymph nodes. Note on this clone: Its antigen specificity is not known. Base quality data are lacking; no much larger clone is found one base away.

This TCR was sampled from a human donor who received an intestinal transplant. This chain joins TRBV5-4 to TRBJ2-2, with no D gene named confidently. The material was unstimulated CD8+ T cells sorted from spleen or lymph node cells, obtained before intestinal transplant. The nucleotide sequence is given as TGTGCCAGCAGCTTGGAAACGTCTAGGCTCACCGGGGAGCTGTTTTTT. The encoded protein is CASSLETSRLTGELFF.